This T cell receptor beta chain was found in a study of T cells after yellow fever vaccination. The wider study: Researchers used SMART-Seq v4 Ultra Low Input to prepare fractions that had low cell numbers.

The table lists this clonotype with many counts. What it binds is not known. TCRdb re-called the 5' RACE reads through MiXCR, storing one row per CDR3 protein. Seen here are around 70,000 distinct CDR3 sequences, more than 5.5% observed once, and the top ten hold about a third. V gave up 1 base and J gave up 8 bases, with 14 bases separating them. Germline-derived CDR1 and CDR2 are MGHRA and YSYEKL. This CDR3 is built from 14 residues. Study results and limitations: Abundant bulk-derived clonotypes could contaminate FACS-sorted repertoires. Weaker in magnitude, the secondary response showed a faster peak on day 5 versus 15. Boosting was followed by the reappearance of most primary-vaccination clones (around 95% CD4, about 90% CD8).

This sequence originates from a young man who received the YFV17D yellow fever vaccine. V usage is TRBV4-1 and J usage is TRBJ1-2; possible D gene TRBD1, 6 bases. The starting material was CD8+ T cells sorted from PBMCs, obtained less than 6 days after the first yellow fever vaccination. The CDR3 protein is CASSQVWAGAGYTF. DNA of the CDR3: TGCGCCAGCAGCCAAGTCTGGGCAGGGGCCGGCTACACCTTC.